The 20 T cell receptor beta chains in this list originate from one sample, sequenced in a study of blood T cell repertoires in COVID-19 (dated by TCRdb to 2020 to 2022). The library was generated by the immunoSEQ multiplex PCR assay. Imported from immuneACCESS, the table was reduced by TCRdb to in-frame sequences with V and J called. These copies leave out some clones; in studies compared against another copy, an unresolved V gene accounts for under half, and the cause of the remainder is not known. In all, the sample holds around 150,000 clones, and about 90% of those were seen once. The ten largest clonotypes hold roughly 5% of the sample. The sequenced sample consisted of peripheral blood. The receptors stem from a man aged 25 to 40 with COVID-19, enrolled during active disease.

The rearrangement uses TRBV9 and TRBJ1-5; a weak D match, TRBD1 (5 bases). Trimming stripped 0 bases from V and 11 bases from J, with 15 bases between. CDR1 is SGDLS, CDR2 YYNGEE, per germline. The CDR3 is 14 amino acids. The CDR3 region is CASSVGDPGGTQHF. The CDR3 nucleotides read TGTGCCAGCAGCGTAGGGGACCCCGGGGGGACCCAGCATTTT.

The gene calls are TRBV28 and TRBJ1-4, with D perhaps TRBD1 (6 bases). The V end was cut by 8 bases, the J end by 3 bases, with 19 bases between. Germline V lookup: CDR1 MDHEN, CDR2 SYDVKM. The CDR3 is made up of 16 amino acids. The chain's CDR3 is CASRRRTGQSNEKLFF. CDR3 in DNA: TGTGCCAGCCGAAGACGAACAGGGCAATCTAATGAAAAACTGTTTTTT.

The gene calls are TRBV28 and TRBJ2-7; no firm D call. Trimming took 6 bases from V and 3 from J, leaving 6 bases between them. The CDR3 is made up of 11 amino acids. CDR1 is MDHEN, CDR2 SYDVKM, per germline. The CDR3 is CASSSLYEQYF. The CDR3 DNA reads TGTGCCAGCAGCTCTCTCTACGAGCAGTACTTC.

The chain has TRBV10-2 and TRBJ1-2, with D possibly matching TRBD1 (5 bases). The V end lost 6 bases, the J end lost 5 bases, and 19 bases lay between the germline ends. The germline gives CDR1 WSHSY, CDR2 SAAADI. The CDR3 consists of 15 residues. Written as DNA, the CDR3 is TGCGCCAGCAGCCTTCTGTCGACAGAGCCATATGGCTACACCTTC. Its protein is CASSLLSTEPYGYTF.

The CDR3 DNA sequence: TGTGCCAGCTCACCACAGGGGGTCCCCTACAATGAGCAGTTCTTC. Translation: CASSPQGVPYNEQFF. V is TRBV18 and J is TRBJ2-1; D is possibly TRBD1 (6 bases). Between the trimmed V and J ends, which lost 1 base and 2 bases, there was a span of 9 bases. Germline V lookup: CDR1 KGHSH, CDR2 LQKENI. CDR3 length: 15 amino acids.

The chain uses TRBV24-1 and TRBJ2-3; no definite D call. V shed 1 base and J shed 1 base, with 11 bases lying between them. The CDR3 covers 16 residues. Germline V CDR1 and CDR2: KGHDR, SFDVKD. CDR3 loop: CATSDFAADGTDTQYF. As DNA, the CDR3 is TGTGCCACCAGTGATTTCGCGGCAGACGGCACAGATACGCAGTATTTT.

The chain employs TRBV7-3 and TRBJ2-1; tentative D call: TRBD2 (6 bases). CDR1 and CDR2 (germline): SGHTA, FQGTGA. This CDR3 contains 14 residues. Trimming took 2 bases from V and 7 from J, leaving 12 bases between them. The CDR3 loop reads CASSLAGSSNEQFF. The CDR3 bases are TGTGCCAGCAGCTTAGCGGGATCGTCGAATGAGCAGTTCTTC. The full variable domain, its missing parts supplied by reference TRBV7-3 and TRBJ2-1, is GAGVSQTPSNKVTEKGKYVELRCDPISGHTALYWYRQSLGQGPEFLIYFQGTGAADDSGLPNDRFFAVRPEGSVSTLKIQRTERGDSAVYLCASSLAGSSNEQFFGPGTRLTVL.

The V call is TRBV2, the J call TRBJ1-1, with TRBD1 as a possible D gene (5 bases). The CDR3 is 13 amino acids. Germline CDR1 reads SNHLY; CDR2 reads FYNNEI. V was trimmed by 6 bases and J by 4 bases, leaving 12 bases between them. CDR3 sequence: CASSLGAATEAFF. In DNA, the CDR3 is TGTGCCAGCAGCCTTGGGGCAGCCACTGAAGCTTTCTTT.

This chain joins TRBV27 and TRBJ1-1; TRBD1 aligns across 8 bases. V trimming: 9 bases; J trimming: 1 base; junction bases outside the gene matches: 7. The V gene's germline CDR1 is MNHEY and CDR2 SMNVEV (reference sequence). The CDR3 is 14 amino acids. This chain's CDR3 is CASKFDRGNTEAFF. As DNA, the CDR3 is TGTGCCAGTAAATTCGACAGGGGGAACACTGAAGCTTTCTTT.

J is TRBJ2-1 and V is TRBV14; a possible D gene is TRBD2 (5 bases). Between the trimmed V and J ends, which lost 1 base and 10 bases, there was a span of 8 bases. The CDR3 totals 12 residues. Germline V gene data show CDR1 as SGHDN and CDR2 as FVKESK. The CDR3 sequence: CASSQGTFEQFF. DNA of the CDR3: TGTGCCAGCAGCCAAGGGACTTTCGAGCAGTTCTTC.

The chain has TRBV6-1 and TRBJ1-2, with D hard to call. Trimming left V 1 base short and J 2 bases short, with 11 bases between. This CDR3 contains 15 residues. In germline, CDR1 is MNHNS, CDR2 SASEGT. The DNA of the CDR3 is TGTGCCAGCAGTGAAGATCGGTACGCCAACTATGGCTACACCTTC. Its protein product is CASSEDRYANYGYTF.

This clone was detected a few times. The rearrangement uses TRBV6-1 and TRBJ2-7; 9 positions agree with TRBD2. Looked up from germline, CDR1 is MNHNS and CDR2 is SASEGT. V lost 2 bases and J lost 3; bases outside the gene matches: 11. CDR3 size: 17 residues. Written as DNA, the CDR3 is TGTGCCAGCAGTGAATACCTGACTAGCGGAGGGTACTACGAGCAGTACTTC. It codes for CASSEYLTSGGYYEQYF.

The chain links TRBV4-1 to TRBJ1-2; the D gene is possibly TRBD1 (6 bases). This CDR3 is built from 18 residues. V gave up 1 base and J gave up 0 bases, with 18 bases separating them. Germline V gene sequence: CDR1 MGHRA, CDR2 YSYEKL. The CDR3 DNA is TGCGCCAGCAGCCAAGGGGACACGACCCGCCTGGCTAACTATGGCTACACCTTC. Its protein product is CASSQGDTTRLANYGYTF.

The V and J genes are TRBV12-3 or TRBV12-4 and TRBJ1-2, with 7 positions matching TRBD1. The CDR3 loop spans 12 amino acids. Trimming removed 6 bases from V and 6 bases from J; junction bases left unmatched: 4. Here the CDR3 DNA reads TGTGCCAGCAGACTTACAGGGGATGGCTACACCTTC. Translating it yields CASRLTGDGYTF.

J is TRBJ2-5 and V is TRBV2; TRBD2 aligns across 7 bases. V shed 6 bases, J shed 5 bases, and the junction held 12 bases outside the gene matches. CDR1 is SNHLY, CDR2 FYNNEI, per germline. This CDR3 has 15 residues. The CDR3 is CASSISGTIRETQYF. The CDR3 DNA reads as TGTGCCAGCAGCATCTCCGGGACTATCCGGGAGACCCAGTACTTC. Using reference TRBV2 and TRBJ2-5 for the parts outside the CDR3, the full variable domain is EPEVTQTPSHQVTQMGQEVILRCVPISNHLYFYWYRQILGQKVEFLVSFYNNEISEKSEIFDDQFSVERPDGSNFTLKIRSTKLEDSAMYFCASSISGTIRETQYFGPGTRLLVL.

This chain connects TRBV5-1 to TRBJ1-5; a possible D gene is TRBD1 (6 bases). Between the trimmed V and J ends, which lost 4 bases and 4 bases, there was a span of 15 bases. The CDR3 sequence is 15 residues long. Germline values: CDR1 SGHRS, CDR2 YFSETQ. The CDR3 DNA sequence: TGCGCCAGCAGCCCCAGCGGGGGGCGAAATCAGCCCCAGCATTTT. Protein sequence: CASSPSGGRNQPQHF.

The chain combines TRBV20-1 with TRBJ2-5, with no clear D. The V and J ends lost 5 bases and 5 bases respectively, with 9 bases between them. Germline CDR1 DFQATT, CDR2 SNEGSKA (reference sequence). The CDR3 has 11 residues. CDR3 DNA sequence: TGCAGTGCTGATAGTACCGAGACCCAGTACTTC. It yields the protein CSADSTETQYF.

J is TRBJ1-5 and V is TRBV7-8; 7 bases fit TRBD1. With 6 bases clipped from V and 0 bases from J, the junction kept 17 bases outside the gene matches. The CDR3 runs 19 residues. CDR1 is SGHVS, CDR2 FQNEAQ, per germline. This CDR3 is CASSLSFRQGGVSNQPQHF. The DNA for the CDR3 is TGTGCCAGCAGTCTATCGTTCCGACAGGGCGGAGTTAGCAATCAGCCCCAGCATTTT.

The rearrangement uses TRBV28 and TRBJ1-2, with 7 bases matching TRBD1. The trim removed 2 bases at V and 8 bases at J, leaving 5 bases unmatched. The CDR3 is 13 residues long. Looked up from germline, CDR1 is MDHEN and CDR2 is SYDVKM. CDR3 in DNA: TGTGCCAGCAGTTTACCGACAGGGCGAGGCTACACCTTC. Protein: CASSLPTGRGYTF.

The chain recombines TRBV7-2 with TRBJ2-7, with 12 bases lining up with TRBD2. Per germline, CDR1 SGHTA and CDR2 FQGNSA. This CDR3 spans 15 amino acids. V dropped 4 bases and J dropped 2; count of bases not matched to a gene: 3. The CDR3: CASSSTSGGPYEQYF. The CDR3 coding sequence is TGTGCCAGCAGCTCGACTAGCGGGGGACCCTACGAGCAGTACTTC.